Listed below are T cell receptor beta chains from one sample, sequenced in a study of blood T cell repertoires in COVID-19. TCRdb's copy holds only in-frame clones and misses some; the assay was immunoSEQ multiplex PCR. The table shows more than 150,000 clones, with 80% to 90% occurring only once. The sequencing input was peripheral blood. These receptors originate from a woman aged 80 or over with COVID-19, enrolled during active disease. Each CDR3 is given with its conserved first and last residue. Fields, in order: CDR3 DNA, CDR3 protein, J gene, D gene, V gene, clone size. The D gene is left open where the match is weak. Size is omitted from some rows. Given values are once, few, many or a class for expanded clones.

TGTGCCAGCAGCTTAGCAGGAAGGACTGAAGCTTTCTTT,CASSLAGRTEAFF,TRBJ1-1,NA,TRBV11-3,NA
TGTGCCACCGAGGGACACTCAGCCCGCTCTAGCACAGATACGCAGTATTTT,CATEGHSARSSTDTQYF,TRBJ2-3,NA,TRBV19,NA
TGTGCCATCAGTGAACCCGTAGCGGGTCCCAACACCGGGGAGCTGTTTTTT,CAISEPVAGPNTGELFF,TRBJ2-2,TRBD2,TRBV10-3,once
TGTGCCAGCGCTCGAGGGCTAGCGGGGGGTATCTCCTACAATGAGCAGTTCTTC,CASARGLAGGISYNEQFF,TRBJ2-1,TRBD2,TRBV6-4,once
TGTGCCAGCAGCGTAGGACTAGCGGGGGGCTACAGCACAGATACGCAGTATTTT,CASSVGLAGGYSTDTQYF,TRBJ2-3,TRBD2,TRBV9,NA
TGCGCCAGCAGGACTAGCGGGAGCACAGATACGCAGTATTTT,CASRTSGSTDTQYF,TRBJ2-3,TRBD2,TRBV5-1,NA
TGTGCCAGCAGTTCCCGACTAGCCCCGTTCTACAATGAGCAGTTCTTC,CASSSRLAPFYNEQFF,TRBJ2-1,TRBD2,TRBV28,NA
TGTGCCAGCAGCCTGGGGGGTTATGGCTACACCTTC,CASSLGGYGYTF,TRBJ1-2,NA,TRBV14,NA
TGCGCCAGCAGTGAAGGGGCTGCTGTAGAGAGGTACTTC,CASSEGAAVERYF,TRBJ2-7,NA,TRBV10-1,NA
TGTGCCAGCAACTCCAGACAGGGGGGAACCTACGAGCAGTACTTC,CASNSRQGGTYEQYF,TRBJ2-7,TRBD1,TRBV6-5,NA
TGTGCCAGCAGTTACTCATCGGCAGGGGGATACTCACCCCTCCACTTT,CASSYSSAGGYSPLHF,TRBJ1-6,TRBD1,TRBV6-6,NA
TGCGCCAGCAGCTTGGCCCTCGTAGGGGGTGGGGCCAACGTCCTGACTTTC,CASSLALVGGGANVLTF,TRBJ2-6,NA,TRBV5-1,NA
TGTGCCAGCAGCTGGAGGCAGAGCATGAACACTGAAGCTTTCTTT,CASSWRQSMNTEAFF,TRBJ1-1,NA,TRBV5-6,NA
TGTGCCAGCACCCTCTCGGGGGGGGTTAACTATGGCTACACCTTC,CASTLSGGVNYGYTF,TRBJ1-2,NA,TRBV6-5,NA
TGTGCCATCAGTCCCCTTCAGTCTGTCACTGAAGCTTTCTTT,CAISPLQSVTEAFF,TRBJ1-1,NA,TRBV10-3,NA
TGTGCCAGCAGTTCCGGGAACTCTCTTTACTATGGCTACACCTTC,CASSSGNSLYYGYTF,TRBJ1-2,NA,TRBV6-5,NA
TGTGCCAGCAGTTTATACAGGGAGACTGAAGCTTTCTTT,CASSLYRETEAFF,TRBJ1-1,NA,TRBV27,NA
TGTGCCAGCAGCTTAGGACTCGAGCGGGAGGGTTTCTACGAGCAGTACTTC,CASSLGLEREGFYEQYF,TRBJ2-7,TRBD2,TRBV7-6,NA
TGCGCCAGCAGCCCAGTTTTGCCTGGCTTGCCTGGCAATGAGCAGTTCTTC,CASSPVLPGLPGNEQFF,TRBJ2-1,NA,TRBV4-3,NA
TGCGCCAGCAGCTTGGAGACACCCAACTATGGCTACACCTTC,CASSLETPNYGYTF,TRBJ1-2,NA,TRBV5-1,NA
TGCGCCAGCAGTCAATCAAGGGGGGGAAGACTGTTTTTT,CASSQSRGGRLFF,TRBJ1-4,NA,TRBV23-1,few
TGTGCCAGCAGCCAAGATTCAGCCAAGACACCAGCTAACTATGGCTACACCTTC,CASSQDSAKTPANYGYTF,TRBJ1-2,NA,TRBV3-1/TRBV3-2,once
TGTGCCAGCAGCCAAGGGGGACAGGGAGCGGGTTACACTGAAGCTTTCTTT,CASSQGGQGAGYTEAFF,TRBJ1-1,TRBD1,TRBV3-1/TRBV3-2,once
TGTGCCAGCAGCTTACAGGGCACCCGGGGAGAGACCCAGTACTTC,CASSLQGTRGETQYF,TRBJ2-5,NA,TRBV2,NA
TGTGCCAGTAGCGTCCAACAGGGTGGGGATTCACCCCTCCACTTT,CASSVQQGGDSPLHF,TRBJ1-6,NA,TRBV19,NA
TGTGCCAGCAGCCGGCCGGGACTAGCGGGGGGGCCCAATGAGCAGTTCTTC,CASSRPGLAGGPNEQFF,TRBJ2-1,TRBD2,TRBV3-1/TRBV3-2,many
TGTGCCAGCAGCTACGTTCTCGGGTCAGCGAATGAGCAGTTCTTC,CASSYVLGSANEQFF,TRBJ2-1,NA,TRBV6-5,few
TGTGCCAGCAGCTTAGGGGGCAGGGCCCCGCAATGGCCCCAGCATTTT,CASSLGGRAPQWPQHF,TRBJ1-5,TRBD1,TRBV5-8,NA
TGTGCCAGCAGTGAAGGTTCTCAGGGAACAGATACGCAGTATTTT,CASSEGSQGTDTQYF,TRBJ2-3,NA,TRBV2,NA
TGTGCCAGCAGTTTAATAGGGGCAGGGAGGACAGATACGCAGTATTTT,CASSLIGAGRTDTQYF,TRBJ2-3,NA,TRBV27,NA
TGTGCCACCAGTCCCACGGGTAGCGGGATCTACGAGCAGTACTTC,CATSPTGSGIYEQYF,TRBJ2-7,TRBD2,TRBV24-1,many
TGTGCCAGCAGTTACTCCGGGACAGGGAGTGGCTACACCTTC,CASSYSGTGSGYTF,TRBJ1-2,TRBD1,TRBV6-6,NA
TGTGCCAGCAGTGGGACTAGCGGGAGTTCCTACAATGAGCAGTTCTTC,CASSGTSGSSYNEQFF,TRBJ2-1,TRBD2,TRBV2,NA
TGTGCCAGTAGTCAGGGGGCGCGGGAGACCCAGTACTTC,CASSQGARETQYF,TRBJ2-5,TRBD1,TRBV19,NA
TGTGCCAGCAGTTTTGGCTGGGGGGGGAACACCGGGGAGCTGTTTTTT,CASSFGWGGNTGELFF,TRBJ2-2,TRBD2,TRBV27,NA
TGTGCCAGCAGCCCGCGGATGGGGCATGGCTACACCTTC,CASSPRMGHGYTF,TRBJ1-2,NA,TRBV5-5,NA
TGTGCCAGCAGTCGAGCCGGGGAGCTGTTTTTT,CASSRAGELFF,TRBJ2-2,NA,TRBV6-5,NA
TGTGCCAGCAGCTCTGGTACAGCTGAAGCTTTCTTT,CASSSGTAEAFF,TRBJ1-1,NA,TRBV11-2,NA
TGCGCCAGCAGCCTTGCCCTCCGGACTAGCGGGAGTTACGAGCAGTTCTTC,CASSLALRTSGSYEQFF,TRBJ2-1,TRBD2,TRBV5-1,NA
TGTGCCAGCAGTCCCGCACAGGGGGCGAGGAGCTACACCTTC,CASSPAQGARSYTF,TRBJ1-2,TRBD1,TRBV6-5,NA
TGTGCCAGCAGCCCCCGGCAGGGGAAAGTAACCGCGAACACCGGGGAGCTGTTTTTT,CASSPRQGKVTANTGELFF,TRBJ2-2,NA,TRBV7-9,NA
TGTGCCAGCTCACCAGGGCTAAATCAGCCCCAGCATTTT,CASSPGLNQPQHF,TRBJ1-5,NA,TRBV18,few
TGTGCCAGCAGTTACTCGACAGGGTTGGACTATGGCTACACCTTC,CASSYSTGLDYGYTF,TRBJ1-2,TRBD1,TRBV6-6,NA
TGTGCCATCAGTGAGTCGATGAGGCAGGGTAGTCCGTATAGCAATCAGCCCCAGCATTTT,CAISESMRQGSPYSNQPQHF,TRBJ1-5,NA,TRBV10-3,NA
TGTGCCAGCACCTTTGGAGATGAGCAGTTCTTC,CASTFGDEQFF,TRBJ2-1,NA,TRBV12-3/TRBV12-4,NA
TGTGCCAGTAATACCAAACCCCGGGGGGGCGACACTGAAGCTTTCTTT,CASNTKPRGGDTEAFF,TRBJ1-1,NA,TRBV19,few
TGTGCCAGCAGTTCAAGACGACAGGACCTTTTAGCCAAAAACATTCAGTACTTC,CASSSRRQDLLAKNIQYF,TRBJ2-4,NA,TRBV28,NA
TGTGCCAGCAGCTTGGCAGGGTATGACACAGATACGCAGTATTTT,CASSLAGYDTDTQYF,TRBJ2-3,NA,TRBV5-8,many
TGTGCCAGCAGTTCCACCGGGGGGATTTTGGGGCCTAACTATGGCTACACCTTC,CASSSTGGILGPNYGYTF,TRBJ1-2,NA,TRBV27,once
TGTGCCAGCAGTTATGTTGAGGGTGGCTATGGCTACACCTTC,CASSYVEGGYGYTF,TRBJ1-2,NA,TRBV6-5,NA
TGTGCCAGTAGTCTCCGGGACAATCAGCCCCAGCATTTT,CASSLRDNQPQHF,TRBJ1-5,NA,TRBV19,NA
TGCAGTGCTAGTTCGGCCCTGGACAAGGCTTCCAAAAACATTCAGTACTTC,CSASSALDKASKNIQYF,TRBJ2-4,NA,TRBV20-1,NA
TGTGCCAGCAGCTTAGCTCAGGGGGCTAAGGGTGGCTACACCTTC,CASSLAQGAKGGYTF,TRBJ1-2,TRBD1,TRBV7-2,NA
TGTGCCAGCCGGGACAGCGGCCTCGGTGAAGCTTTCTTT,CASRDSGLGEAFF,TRBJ1-1,TRBD1,TRBV27,once
TGTGCCAGCAGTTGGGGCATGAACACTGAAGCTTTCTTT,CASSWGMNTEAFF,TRBJ1-1,NA,TRBV27,NA
TGTGCCAGCAGTTTGGTCAGGGCGGACGAGCAGTACTTC,CASSLVRADEQYF,TRBJ2-7,NA,TRBV12-3/TRBV12-4,NA
TGTGCCAGCAGTTACTCCCCCGCGGGAGCGGGAGATACGCAGTATTTT,CASSYSPAGAGDTQYF,TRBJ2-3,TRBD2,TRBV6-5,NA
TGTGCCACCAGCGGCCGACCCGGACAGGGCGGAGCAACCGGGGAGCTGTTTTTT,CATSGRPGQGGATGELFF,TRBJ2-2,TRBD1,TRBV15,NA
TGTGCCAGCAGCAAAAAAAAAGGGGAGTGCCTAGCGGGGGGGCTTAGTGAGCAGTTCTTC,CASSKKKGECLAGGLSEQFF,TRBJ2-1,NA,TRBV21-1,once